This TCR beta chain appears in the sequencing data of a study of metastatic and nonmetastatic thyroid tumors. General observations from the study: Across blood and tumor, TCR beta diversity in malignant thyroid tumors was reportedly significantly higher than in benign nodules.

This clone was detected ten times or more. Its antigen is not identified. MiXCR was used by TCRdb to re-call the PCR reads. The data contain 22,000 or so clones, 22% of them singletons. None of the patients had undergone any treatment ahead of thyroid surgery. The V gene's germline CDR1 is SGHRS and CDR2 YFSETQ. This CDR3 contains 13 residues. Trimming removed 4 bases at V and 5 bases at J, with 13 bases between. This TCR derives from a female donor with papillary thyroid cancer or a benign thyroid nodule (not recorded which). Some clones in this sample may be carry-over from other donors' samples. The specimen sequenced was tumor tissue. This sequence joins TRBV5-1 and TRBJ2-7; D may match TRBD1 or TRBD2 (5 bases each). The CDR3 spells CASSKGEWDEQYF. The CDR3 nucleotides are TGCGCCAGCAGCAAAGGGGAGTGGGACGAGCAGTACTTC. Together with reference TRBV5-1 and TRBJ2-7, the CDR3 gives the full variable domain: KAGVTQTPRYLIKTRGQQVTLSCSPISGHRSVSWYQQTPGQGLQFLFEYFSETQRNKGNFPGRFSGRQFSNSRSEMNVSTLELGDSALYLCASSKGEWDEQYFGPGTRLTVT.